This entry lists 9 T cell receptor beta chains sequenced from one sample in a study of OX40 agonist ivuxolimab in advanced cancers. Measured with immunoSEQ multiplex PCR; TCRdb has only the in-frame clones, and not every one. The sample has about 77,000 clones, about 92% seen once. Sequencing was performed on CD4+ or CD8+ T cells sorted from blood, taken in a trial of the OX40 agonist ivuxolimab. These receptors all come from an adult with an advanced solid tumor such as melanoma, head and neck, liver or kidney cancer.

Points on this clone: Other DNA sequences from this sample encode an identical CDR3 as well. The V call is TRBV7-2, the J call TRBJ2-7; D unresolved. Trimming shortened V by 5 bases and J by 5 bases, and 7 bases separated the two germline ends. The V gene's germline CDR1 is SGHTA and CDR2 FQGNSA. The CDR3 is made up of 11 amino acids. The CDR3 sequence: CASSPGDEQYF. CDR3 nucleotide sequence: TGTGCCAGCAGCCCTGGGGACGAGCAGTACTTC.

A note on this clone: Sequence at one end of the junction differs from germline and may be a read error. The chain combines TRBV7-9 with TRBJ1-4; a possible D gene is TRBD1 (6 bases). The CDR3 totals 15 residues. Germline lookup yields CDR1 SEHNR and CDR2 FQNEAQ (reference sequence). The CDR3 region is CASSPGTTANERLFF. The CDR3 DNA is TGTGCCAGCAGCCCCGGGACAACCGCTAATGAAAGACTGTTTTTT.

The rearrangement joins TRBV19 to TRBJ2-1, with 9 bases identical to TRBD2. CDR1 and CDR2 from the germline V gene are LNHDA and SQIVND (reference sequence). V dropped 3 bases and J dropped 6; count of bases not matched to a gene: 6. This CDR3 has 15 residues. The CDR3 sequence is CASSMRLAERNEQFF. The CDR3 region has the DNA TGTGCCAGTAGTATGCGACTAGCGGAGCGCAATGAGCAGTTCTTC.

The V and J genes are TRBV9 and TRBJ2-1, with no clear D. Germline V gene data show CDR1 as SGDLS and CDR2 as YYNGEE. Deletions cut 3 bases from V and 5 bases from J, with 12 bases between. This CDR3 has 14 residues. The CDR3 coding sequence is TGTGCCAGCAGCGAGTCCGGCCGGGACAATGAGCAGTTCTTC. It codes for CASSESGRDNEQFF.

This chain uses TRBV7-8 with TRBJ2-1; the match to TRBD1 covers 11 bases. The CDR3 is 16 amino acids. V lost 7 bases and J lost 4; bases outside the gene matches: 9. CDR1 and CDR2 (germline): SGHVS, FQNEAQ. CDR3 in amino acids: CASTRLGQGAYNEQFF. DNA for the CDR3: TGTGCCAGCACCCGACTAGGACAGGGGGCTTACAATGAGCAGTTCTTC.

The chain is built from TRBV29-1 and TRBJ1-4; 9 nucleotides agree with TRBD1. V was pared by 6 bases and J by 10 bases, with 12 bases of the junction left unmatched. This CDR3 contains 14 residues. Germline V lookup: CDR1 SQVTM, CDR2 ANQGSEA. The CDR3 region has the DNA TGCAGCGTGGAAAACAGGGGGCTAGGTGGAAAACTGTTTTTT. Its translation: CSVENRGLGGKLFF.

The rearrangement joins TRBV4-1 to TRBJ2-7; D unresolved. In germline, CDR1 is MGHRA, CDR2 YSYEKL. The CDR3 covers 17 residues. Trimming shortened V by 2 bases and J by 0 bases, and 17 bases separated the two germline ends. CDR3: CASSQPKGQELSYEQYF. The CDR3 DNA reads as TGCGCCAGCAGCCAACCGAAAGGGCAGGAACTCTCCTACGAGCAGTACTTC.

This chain joins TRBV19 and TRBJ2-7; no clear D gene. Trimming pared 1 base from V and 2 bases from J, leaving 9 bases between. The V gene's germline CDR1 is LNHDA and CDR2 SQIVND (reference sequence). CDR3 length: 14 amino acids. The CDR3 nucleotides read TGTGCCAGTAGTATAGTTGGCGAGGCCTACGAGCAGTACTTC. Amino acids: CASSIVGEAYEQYF.

This chain joins TRBV11-2 and TRBJ1-3; no clear D gene. Trimming stripped 2 bases from V and 6 bases from J, with 8 bases between. The germline CDR1 and CDR2 sequences are SGHAT and FQNNGV. The CDR3 is 13 residues long. CDR3 region: CASSLSGLNTIYF. CDR3 sequence (DNA): TGTGCCAGCAGCTTATCTGGGTTAAACACCATATATTTT.